This is a list of T cell receptor beta chains from one sample in a study of PD-1 blockade in classical Hodgkin lymphoma. Repertoires were generated with immunoSEQ multiplex PCR, while TCRdb's copy carries only in-frame clones and drops some. The top ten clones hold more than 1.5% of a sample with tens of thousands of clones, 84% of them seen once. This material consisted of CD4+ T cells from blood, taken at baseline. The source of these receptors is a human donor with classical Hodgkin lymphoma. The conserved cysteine and the conserved F or W are not part of the CDR3 here. Fields, in order: V gene, D gene, CDR3 protein. A D gene is named only where the DNA matches it firmly.

V: TRBV2; D: NA; CDR3: ASRVGGYT
V: TRBV20-1; D: NA; CDR3: SAQTDRGYT
V: TRBV7-2; D: NA; CDR3: ASSLGFSADTQY
V: TRBV28; D: NA; CDR3: ASSWDGYGYT
V: TRBV7-8; D: NA; CDR3: ASSLVLSLQGYEQY
V: TRBV7-9; D: TRBD1; CDR3: ASSPTGLSGANVLT
V: TRBV6-6; D: NA; CDR3: ASSYAGMYQETQY
V: TRBV6-6; D: NA; CDR3: ASSYGGMNTDTQY
V: TRBV6-1; D: TRBD1; CDR3: ASRNGQGSAGELF
V: TRBV20-1; D: NA; CDR3: SARDRQGQF
V: TRBV2; D: TRBD1; CDR3: ASRKDRADEQY
V: TRBV7-2; D: NA; CDR3: ASSPNAGYGYGYT
V: TRBV10-3; D: NA; CDR3: ATHGGGHGAFGYT
V: TRBV5-4; D: TRBD1; CDR3: ASSFSGTGPRGQY
V: TRBV29-1; D: TRBD1; CDR3: SALTGGGPEAF
V: TRBV6-5; D: NA; CDR3: ASSPGGAGNTIY